This T cell receptor beta chain was found in a study of STAT5B mutations in CD4+ large granular lymphocyte leukemia (dated by TCRdb to 2021 to 2024). Background for the entire study: Among the healthy controls, the CDR3 'QG' motif was associated with a particular HLA allele. The purity of purified fractions was confirmed by flow cytometry on FACSCanto II or FACSVerse to exceed 95% among lymphocytes. The study compared the TCRbeta repertoires of patients with CD4+ T-cell large granular lymphocyte leukemia against the TCRbeta repertoires of healthy blood donors.

As to this clone: Its antigen is currently not known. No clone much larger than this one lies a single base away; base qualities are absent.

The healthy control group was made up of a few dozen blood donors, and the Finnish Red Cross blood service supplied their buffy coats. All TCR-sequenced material derived from peripheral blood: patient blood samples and healthy donor buffy coats. Ficoll-Hypaque gradient centrifugation was used to isolate peripheral blood mononuclear cells. CD4+ cells were purified magnetically from the buffy coats of healthy controls. The Gentra Puregene Cell and Tissue kit was used to extract genomic DNA, and a Qubit 2.0 fluorometer was used to measure the amount of genomic DNA. What the authors observed across the whole study: Each patient's main leukemic clonotypes were private, but 25% of these clonotypes showed up at low frequency in the non-leukemic repertoires of other patients. TRBV06-family usage was enriched among the top patient clones (8/27) compared with healthy controls (2/35). Compared with healthy CD4+ repertoires, CD4-sorted patient repertoires appeared more clonal, and this difference remained even after the putative leukemic clones were removed. Data were not HLA-matched; higher clonality in CD4+ versus CD8+ T-LGLL could reflect the relatively small sample size.

The immunoSEQ assay at survey resolution was used to sequence TCRbeta rearrangements from genomic DNA. The paper's data handling went like this. A lowest detectable productive clonotype frequency of 2.59 x 10-5 was observed in the TCR sequencing data. Only productive TCRbeta rearrangements, defined as complete and in-frame sequences, were included in the analyses. Sample clonality was computed as Simpson clonality in the immunoSEQ Analyzer version 3.0. Clones were grouped by frequency into very rare, small, medium, large (1-20%) or hyperexpanded (>20%) categories. Generation probabilities were estimated with OLGA 1.2.3, V-gene circos plots were generated with VDJtools, specificities were searched for in VDJdb, and CDR3 motifs were identified with GLIPH. This immuneACCESS table, as held by TCRdb, lists in-frame sequences with V and J called but not all clones. Of the missing ones, under half trace to an unresolved V gene in checked studies; the others have no known cause. From that table come the V and J calls and clone size; the DNA was used to work out D and trimming. In all, the sample holds 40,000 to 55,000 clones, and around 86% of those were seen once. The biggest ten clones account for roughly 2.5% of the sample.

Per the germline V gene, SQVTM is the CDR1 and ANQGSEA is the CDR2. The CDR3 contains 13 residues, cysteine and phenylalanine counted. The entry retains the CDR3 DNA only, 39 bases that are in frame from base 1. V ends up 6 bases short and J 4 bases short, with an unmatched junction base count of 5. Sequenced: CD4+ T cells from blood buffy coats. The rearrangement joined TRBV29-1 to TRBJ2-7, with 11 bases in between that match TRBD2. The TCR originated in a human donor in good health. The DNA sequence is as follows: TGCAGCGTGATAGCGGGAGGGGTTTACGAGCAGTACTTC. This is translated as CSVIAGGVYEQYF.